These 15 T cell receptor beta chains share one sample of origin, sequenced in a study of blood T cell repertoires in COVID-19. Clones were read by immunoSEQ multiplex PCR, and TCRdb kept only the in-frame ones, dropping some. The repertoire includes about 140,000 clones, roughly 87% of them detected once, and approximately 2% sits in the top ten. The source material was peripheral blood. The receptors originated from a man between 65 and 85 years old with acute or convalescent COVID-19.

V usage is TRBV5-4 and J usage is TRBJ1-2, with TRBD1 matching over 7 bases. The CDR3 loop spans 14 amino acids. The V gene end was trimmed by 0 bases and the J gene end by 8 bases; junction bases not matched to a gene: 7. Germline V gene lookup returns CDR1 SGHNT and CDR2 YYREEE (reference sequence). The CDR3 here is CASSLDTGVGGYTF. CDR3 coding DNA: TGTGCCAGCAGCTTGGATACAGGGGTGGGCGGCTACACCTTC.

This chain uses TRBV7-9 with TRBJ2-6; a possible D gene is TRBD1 (5 bases). The CDR3 totals 17 residues. Germline CDR1 reads SEHNR; CDR2 reads FQNEAQ (reference sequence). Trimming removed 3 bases at V and 2 bases at J, with 14 bases between. In DNA form, the CDR3 reads TGTGCCAGCAGCTTCCAGGGTCTCGGTGCTGGGGCCAACGTCCTGACTTTC. Translation: CASSFQGLGAGANVLTF.

This clone was counted only a few times. This chain joins TRBV6-5 and TRBJ1-5; possible D gene TRBD1, 6 bases. Germline V gene lookup returns CDR1 MNHEY and CDR2 SVGAGI. Trimming stripped 7 bases from V and 9 bases from J, with 10 bases between. The CDR3 totals 11 residues. The CDR3 spells CASKGDLPQHF. The CDR3 DNA reads TGTGCCAGCAAGGGGGATTTGCCCCAGCATTTT.

This chain uses TRBV5-1 with TRBJ2-7; a possible D gene is TRBD2 (5 bases). Germline V gives CDR1 SGHRS, CDR2 YFSETQ. Between the trimmed V and J ends, which lost 4 bases and 5 bases, there was a span of 10 bases. This CDR3 region has 12 residues. CDR3 bases: TGCGCCAGCAGCCCAGAGGGTGACGAGCAGTACTTC. Translated, it gives CASSPEGDEQYF.

The chain has TRBV6-5 and TRBJ2-7, with 9 bases identical to TRBD2. Germline CDR1 and CDR2: MNHEY and SVGAGI. This CDR3 has 13 residues. V shed 11 bases and J 5 bases; nucleotides not matched to a gene: 10. CDR3: CAAKAGGLDEQYF. The CDR3 DNA reads as TGTGCCGCGAAAGCGGGAGGTCTGGACGAGCAGTACTTC.

The chain carries TRBV5-8 and TRBJ1-1; D might be TRBD1 (6 bases). CDR1 SGHTS and CDR2 YDEGEE come from the germline V gene. Trimming cost V 0 bases and J 12 bases, with 12 bases left between them. This CDR3 region has 12 residues. CDR3 protein: CASSLAGRGTFF. Here the CDR3 DNA reads TGTGCCAGCAGCTTGGCCGGCAGGGGAACTTTCTTT.

J is TRBJ2-3 and V is TRBV10-1; 8 bases agree with TRBD2. The trim removed 4 bases at V and 3 bases at J, leaving 6 bases unmatched. The CDR3 sequence is 15 residues long. Germline lookup yields CDR1 WNHNN and CDR2 SYGVQD (reference sequence). The CDR3 sequence is CASSGGLVVTDTQYF. The CDR3 coding sequence is TGCGCCAGCAGTGGGGGACTAGTGGTAACAGATACGCAGTATTTT.

The chain has TRBV3-1 (or the pseudogene TRBV3-2) and TRBJ1-2; 8 bases line up with TRBD1. The ends lost 2 bases at V and 3 bases at J; junction bases unmatched: 5. The germline V gene encodes CDR1 LGHDT and CDR2 YNNKEL (reference sequence). The CDR3 spans 15 residues. CDR3: CASSQRNRGDYGYTF. The DNA of the CDR3 is TGTGCCAGCAGCCAACGCAACAGGGGGGACTATGGCTACACCTTC.

V usage is TRBV6-5 and J usage is TRBJ2-7, with TRBD1 matching over 9 bases. The V gene's germline CDR1 is MNHEY and CDR2 SVGAGI. V shed 6 bases and J 3 bases; nucleotides not matched to a gene: 9. The CDR3 has 15 amino acids. The CDR3 sequence is CASSRLRTGVYEQYF. The CDR3 nucleotides read TGTGCCAGCAGCCGTCTAAGGACAGGGGTCTACGAGCAGTACTTC.

The V gene is TRBV5-1, the J gene TRBJ2-2, with TRBD1 matching 7 bases. CDR1 is SGHRS, CDR2 YFSETQ, per germline. V was clipped by 4 bases and J by 0 bases; unmatched bases: 3. The CDR3 runs to 15 residues. CDR3 bases: TGCGCCAGCAGCACGCAGGGGGCGAACACCGGGGAGCTGTTTTTT. The encoded protein is CASSTQGANTGELFF.

The V gene is TRBV19, the J gene TRBJ1-5; the match to TRBD1 covers 11 bases. CDR3 size: 15 residues. CDR1 and CDR2 from the germline V gene are LNHDA and SQIVND (reference sequence). V dropped 7 bases and J dropped 5; count of bases not matched to a gene: 7. The CDR3 region is CASTPDRGLDQPQHF. The CDR3 region has the DNA TGTGCCAGTACCCCGGACAGGGGGCTAGATCAGCCCCAGCATTTT.

Only a few counts were recorded for this clone. The V gene is TRBV15, the J gene TRBJ1-5, with D tentatively TRBD1 (5 bases). Between the trimmed V and J ends, which lost 4 bases and 2 bases, there was a span of 18 bases. The germline gives CDR1 LNHNV, CDR2 YYDKDF (reference sequence). The CDR3 has 17 amino acids. CDR3 amino acids: CATSTGEGLQGNQPQHF. The CDR3 DNA is TGTGCCACCAGCACTGGGGAGGGGCTTCAAGGCAATCAGCCCCAGCATTTT.

This clone was detected once. The gene calls are TRBV27 and TRBJ2-3, with TRBD2 matching 9 bases. V lost 2 bases, J lost 0 bases, and 9 bases stayed unmatched. This CDR3 is 18 amino acids long. Looked up from germline, CDR1 is MNHEY and CDR2 is SMNVEV (reference sequence). The CDR3 nucleotides read TGTGCCAGCAGTTTAGGAATCGGTCTAGCGGGGAGCACAGATACGCAGTATTTT. This encodes CASSLGIGLAGSTDTQYF.

The rearrangement links TRBV19 to TRBJ2-5, with 10 bases fitting TRBD2. CDR1 LNHDA and CDR2 SQIVND come from the germline V gene (reference sequence). This CDR3 comprises 16 residues. Trimming took 4 bases from V and 4 from J; bases not matched to a gene: 9. This CDR3 is CASSSWSGGARETQYF. Written as DNA, the CDR3 is TGTGCCAGTAGTAGTTGGAGCGGGGGGGCTCGAGAGACCCAGTACTTC.

The count of this clone is one. The V gene is TRBV30, the J gene TRBJ2-3, with 11 bases lining up with TRBD1. Germline CDR1 and CDR2: GTSNPN and SVGIG (reference sequence). There are 14 residues in the CDR3. V shed 3 bases, J shed 5 bases, and the junction held 4 bases outside the gene matches. CDR3 DNA: TGTGCCTGGAGCCGGACAGGGGGCGTAGATACGCAGTATTTT. Protein sequence: CAWSRTGGVDTQYF.